In this sample, the clone carrying this T cell receptor beta chain turned up a few times. Antigen: not known. V lost 5 bases and J 3 bases, leaving 14 bases between the germline ends. Germline loops: CDR1 PRHDT, CDR2 FYEKMQ (reference sequence). The CDR3 is 14 amino acids. These data belong to a study of CD8+ T cells in alopecia areata. Study-wide results and limits: Patients shared TCRs less clearly than mice did, possibly owing to HLA.

RNA, once extracted, was reverse transcribed into cDNA for use as the sequencing template. Only in-frame clones appear in the TCRdb table, and some are missing; sequencing was by immunoSEQ multiplex PCR. The data show about 120,000 clones, with around 53% seen just once and 9.5% to 15% held by the top ten. Treatment here: oral pan-JAK inhibitor, 5-10 mg twice daily. The TCR originated in a human donor with alopecia areata. The chain links TRBV13 to TRBJ2-7; D unresolved. The source material was CD8+ T cells sorted from blood, sampled at week 24, from a patient treated with tofacitinib. The DNA for the CDR3 is TGTGCCAGCAGCCTGCAGACGGAGAACTACGAGCAGTACTTC. The encoded protein is CASSLQTENYEQYF.